This T cell receptor (beta chain) stems from a study of CD8+ T cells in alopecia areata. The overall study: Patients received oral tofacitinib, 5 to 10 mg twice daily, for moderate-to-severe alopecia areata. Findings and caveats of the study: Higher clonality than in normal scalp was seen in lesional scalp, especially alopecia totalis/universalis.

Of note for this clone: Its antigen is as yet unknown.

As the sequencing template, cDNA was produced by extracting RNA and reverse transcribing it. Method: immunoSEQ multiplex PCR; TCRdb's copy keeps in-frame clones and lacks some. The sample yields 120,000 to 150,000 clones, about 90% seen once. Between the trimmed V and J ends, which lost 3 bases and 5 bases, there was a span of 10 bases. This CDR3 contains 13 residues. CDR1 and CDR2 (germline): SGHDT, YYEEEE. Both peripheral blood and punch biopsies of lesional scalp skin were obtained from patients who had alopecia areata. The chain has TRBV5-6 and TRBJ2-3; D is perhaps TRBD1 (6 bases). Here the sequenced sample was CD8+ T cells sorted from blood, taken at week 0. The source is a human donor with alopecia areata. The chain's CDR3 is CASSWRTEDTQYF. For the CDR3, the DNA is TGTGCCAGCAGCTGGAGGACAGAAGATACGCAGTATTTT.